This T cell receptor (beta chain) was observed in a study of T cell repertoires in cytomegalovirus infection. Study-level background: Both a matching HLA type and CMV infection were indicated by public TCR beta signatures.

This CDR3 is built from 14 residues. Germline-derived CDR1 and CDR2 are SEHNR and FQNEAQ (reference sequence). The ends were cut back, 5 bases at V and 3 bases at J, with 14 bases in the middle. Study-wide results and limits: Ex vivo responses were dominated by HLA-C-restricted CMV-specific TCR beta clonotypes. Cumulative public TCR beta family frequency identified carriers of CMV plus the relevant HLA.

This clonotype was detected a few times. Its matching antigen is unknown. TCRdb called the reads again in MiXCR, with one record for every CDR3 protein. The sample carries approximately 100,000 distinct CDR3 sequences, 23% recorded once. This sequence originates from a human donor in good health (CMV status not recorded). Some clones in this sample may be carry-over from other donors' samples. The rearrangement uses TRBV7-9 and TRBJ2-7; D is possibly TRBD1 (6 bases). The source material was CD8+ T cells from PBMCs. CDR3 nucleotide sequence: TGTGCCAGCAGCGGGGCGACAGGACGCTACGAGCAGTACTTC. It encodes CASSGATGRYEQYF. The full variable domain, rest sourced from reference TRBV7-9 and TRBJ2-7, is DTGVSQNPRHKITKRGQNVTFRCDPISEHNRLYWYRQTLGQGPEFLTYFQNEAQLEKSRLLSDRFSAERPKGSFSTLEIQRTEQGDSAMYLCASSGATGRYEQYFGPGTRLTVT.